These 30 T cell receptor beta chains originate from one sample sequenced in a study of T cells in localized non-small cell lung cancer. Libraries were prepared by immunoSEQ multiplex PCR; TCRdb keeps only in-frame clonotypes and omits some of them. This table has some 72,000 clones, about four fifths appearing once. The starting material was peripheral blood, obtained before any cancer treatment. These receptors all come from a man aged 40 to 70 with stage I lung adenocarcinoma.

The genes are TRBV27 and TRBJ2-5; D is perhaps TRBD1 (5 bases). The germline V gene has CDR1 MNHEY and CDR2 SMNVEV (reference sequence). The length of the CDR3 is 14 residues. Trimming cost V 4 bases and J 5 bases, with 14 bases left between them. The chain's CDR3 is CASSYDTKGETQYF. CDR3 nucleotides: TGTGCCAGCAGTTATGACACCAAGGGGGAGACCCAGTACTTC.

The chain carries TRBV11-2 and TRBJ1-4, with TRBD1 identical over 8 bases. The V gene end was trimmed by 5 bases and the J gene end by 5 bases; junction bases not matched to a gene: 13. The CDR3 sequence is 17 residues long. Germline V lookup: CDR1 SGHAT, CDR2 FQNNGV. This CDR3 is CASSRGTGGYGNEKLFF. The CDR3 DNA reads TGTGCCAGCAGCCGAGGGACAGGTGGTTATGGAAATGAAAAACTGTTTTTT.

The chain uses TRBV19 and TRBJ1-5; D might be TRBD1 (6 bases). The germline V and J ends were trimmed by 8 bases and 1 base, with 15 bases remaining between them. Germline V CDR1 and CDR2: LNHDA, SQIVND (reference sequence). The CDR3 runs to 15 residues. DNA of the CDR3: TGTGCCAGTTCTCGTGGGGGCGGGAGCAATCAGCCCCAGCATTTT. Translation: CASSRGGGSNQPQHF.

The V and J genes are TRBV5-1 and TRBJ2-1; 15 bases are shared with TRBD2. The CDR3 is 15 residues long. The V segment lost 2 bases and the J segment 7 bases; nucleotides outside the gene matches: 1. Looked up from germline, CDR1 is SGHRS and CDR2 is YFSETQ. The CDR3 DNA sequence: TGCGCCAGCAGCTTCGGACTAGCGGGGGGGAATGAGCAGTTCTTC. This sequence encodes CASSFGLAGGNEQFF.

V usage is TRBV28 and J usage is TRBJ2-1; D might be TRBD2 (5 bases). Trimming took 3 bases from V and 10 from J, leaving 10 bases between them. This CDR3 is built from 12 residues. The germline V gene encodes CDR1 MDHEN and CDR2 SYDVKM. Here the CDR3 reads CASSLGGLEQFF. DNA for the CDR3: TGTGCCAGCAGTTTGGGTGGACTCGAGCAGTTCTTC.

This clone was counted a few times. The gene calls are TRBV2 and TRBJ1-1; a weak D match, TRBD1 (5 bases). The CDR3 extends over 13 amino acids. Looked up from germline, CDR1 is SNHLY and CDR2 is FYNNEI. Trimming shortened V by 8 bases and J by 6 bases, and 16 bases separated the two germline ends. The CDR3 nucleotides are TGTGCCAGCGGAGCCGAGTGGGGGGCTGAAGCTTTCTTT. Translated: CASGAEWGAEAFF. Full variable domain (remainder filled in from reference TRBV2 and TRBJ1-1): EPEVTQTPSHQVTQMGQEVILRCVPISNHLYFYWYRQILGQKVEFLVSFYNNEISEKSEIFDDQFSVERPDGSNFTLKIRSTKLEDSAMYFCASGAEWGAEAFFGQGTRLTVV.

The DNA for the CDR3 is TGTGCCAGCAGTCATACGGACACTGAAGCTTTCTTT. This encodes CASSHTDTEAFF. The chain combines TRBV28 with TRBJ1-1, with D hard to call. CDR1 is MDHEN, CDR2 SYDVKM, per germline. The CDR3 spans 12 residues. Trimming pared 5 bases from V and 3 bases from J, leaving 7 bases between.

CDR3 protein: CASSMKTAYEQYF. The CDR3 DNA sequence: TGTGCCAGTAGTATGAAGACAGCCTACGAGCAGTACTTC. This rearrangement joins TRBV19 to TRBJ2-7; the D gene is possibly TRBD1 (5 bases). Germline V gives CDR1 LNHDA, CDR2 SQIVND (reference sequence). The germline V and J ends were trimmed by 3 bases and 2 bases, with 8 bases remaining between them. The CDR3 spans 13 residues.

V gene TRBV27 combines with J gene TRBJ2-1; 8 nucleotides line up with TRBD1. V gave up 4 bases and J gave up 4 bases; unmatched junction bases: 3. From germline, CDR1 is MNHEY and CDR2 SMNVEV (reference sequence). The CDR3 has 14 residues. The CDR3 region has the DNA TGTGCCAGCAGTTCCGGACAGGGTTACAATGAGCAGTTCTTC. Amino acid sequence: CASSSGQGYNEQFF.

The chain uses TRBV11-2 and TRBJ2-5; 14 bases agree with TRBD2. The CDR3 has 14 residues. CDR1 is SGHAT, CDR2 FQNNGV, per germline. Trimming removed 5 bases from V and 4 bases from J; junction bases left unmatched: 0. CDR3 bases: TGTGCCAGCAGCGGACTAGCGGGGGGAGAGACCCAGTACTTC. It encodes CASSGLAGGETQYF.

The J gene is TRBJ2-7, the V gene TRBV18, with TRBD1 as a possible D gene (5 bases). The CDR3 has 13 amino acids. The V and J ends lost 6 bases and 2 bases respectively, with 11 bases between them. Germline V CDR1 and CDR2: KGHSH, LQKENI. This chain's CDR3 is CASSPDMTYEQYF. CDR3 nucleotides: TGTGCCAGCTCGCCGGACATGACCTACGAGCAGTACTTC.

The genes are TRBV10-2 and TRBJ2-7; the D gene could be TRBD1 or TRBD2 (5 bases each). The CDR3 has 13 amino acids. Germline V gives CDR1 WSHSY, CDR2 SAAADI. Trimming left V 7 bases short and J 0 bases short, with 10 bases between. This CDR3 reads CASMAGTSYEQYF. CDR3 DNA: TGCGCCAGCATGGCCGGGACCTCCTACGAGCAGTACTTC.

The chain combines TRBV27 with TRBJ1-5; TRBD1 matches 7 bases. The V segment lost 5 bases and the J segment 3 bases; nucleotides outside the gene matches: 4. CDR1 MNHEY and CDR2 SMNVEV come from the germline V gene (reference sequence). This CDR3 has 14 amino acids. In DNA form, the CDR3 reads TGTGCCAGCAGTCTTGGACAGGCCAATCAGCCCCAGCATTTT. The encoded protein is CASSLGQANQPQHF.

The chain combines TRBV10-3 with TRBJ2-7, with 9 bases fitting TRBD1. Per germline, CDR1 ENHRY and CDR2 SYGVKD. The CDR3 contains 13 residues. V lost 2 bases to trimming and J lost 4 bases; unmatched junction nucleotides: 0. This chain's CDR3 is CAISEGQGYEQYF. Written as DNA, the CDR3 is TGTGCCATCAGTGAGGGACAGGGGTACGAGCAGTACTTC.

The chain employs TRBV10-3 and TRBJ2-1; tentatively, D is TRBD2 (5 bases). V dropped 0 bases and J dropped 0 bases, with 12 bases sitting between them. Germline CDR1 reads ENHRY; CDR2 reads SYGVKD. The CDR3 sequence is 17 residues long. Here the CDR3 DNA reads TGTGCCATCAGTGAGTCGACGGGGTTCAGCTCCTACAATGAGCAGTTCTTC. Translation gives CAISESTGFSSYNEQFF.

This rearrangement joins TRBV28 to TRBJ1-1; D unclear. Deletions cut 6 bases from V and 5 bases from J, with 13 bases between. The CDR3 covers 13 residues. Germline-derived CDR1 and CDR2 are MDHEN and SYDVKM. CDR3: CASRRARSTEAFF. DNA of the CDR3: TGTGCCAGCAGACGGGCCCGTAGTACTGAAGCTTTCTTT. The entire variable domain, with the rest obtained from reference TRBV28 and TRBJ1-1, is as follows: DVKVTQSSRYLVKRTGEKVFLECVQDMDHENMFWYRQDPGLGLRLIYFSYDVKMKEKGDIPEGYSVSREKKERFSLILESASTNQTSMYLCASRRARSTEAFFGQGTRLTVV.

This chain uses TRBV6-5 with TRBJ1-2, with D possibly matching TRBD1 (5 bases). The germline V gene encodes CDR1 MNHEY and CDR2 SVGAGI. Trimming pared 3 bases from V and 8 bases from J, leaving 16 bases between. The CDR3 has 14 amino acids. The CDR3 DNA sequence: TGTGCCAGCAGTTATAAGGGGTATAGCGGCGGCTACACCTTC. Translating it yields CASSYKGYSGGYTF.

This clone was recorded many times. The chain has TRBV30 and TRBJ1-5, with a possible D match to TRBD1 (6 bases). This CDR3 region has 14 residues. V gave up 5 bases and J gave up 6 bases, with 17 bases separating them. Germline V gene sequence: CDR1 GTSNPN, CDR2 SVGIG (reference sequence). CDR3 amino acids: CAWSQGSLGQPQHF. CDR3 bases: TGTGCCTGGTCACAGGGTTCCTTGGGTCAGCCCCAGCATTTT.

This chain connects TRBV29-1 to TRBJ2-7; 7 nucleotides align to TRBD2. Per the germline V gene, CDR1 is SQVTM and CDR2 is ANQGSEA. The V segment lost 5 bases and the J segment 2 bases; nucleotides outside the gene matches: 15. CDR3 size: 16 residues. The CDR3 here is CSVTLRDGGRPYEQYF. The CDR3 nucleotides read TGCAGCGTTACTCTCAGAGATGGCGGGAGACCCTACGAGCAGTACTTC.

This clone appeared once. The chain recombines TRBV7-2 with TRBJ1-2, with D hard to call. Germline V gene data show CDR1 as SGHTA and CDR2 as FQGNSA. The CDR3 is 14 residues long. The ends were cut back, 1 base at V and 0 bases at J, with 6 bases in the middle. The CDR3 spells CASSLGQANYGYTF. CDR3 DNA sequence: TGTGCCAGCAGCTTAGGCCAGGCTAACTATGGCTACACCTTC.

V is TRBV6-5 and J is TRBJ2-7, with 12 bases that match TRBD1. Germline V gene lookup returns CDR1 MNHEY and CDR2 SVGAGI. The CDR3 is 14 residues long. V was pared by 6 bases and J by 4 bases, with 4 bases of the junction left unmatched. In nucleotides, the CDR3 is TGTGCCAGCAGACCGGGACAGGGGGCATACGAGCAGTACTTC. It codes for CASRPGQGAYEQYF.

The V call is TRBV18, the J call TRBJ2-7; D uncertain. The ends were cut back, 3 bases at V and 6 bases at J, with 15 bases in the middle. The CDR3 extends over 14 amino acids. Germline lookup yields CDR1 KGHSH and CDR2 LQKENI. CDR3 protein: CASSPPTRVSEQYF. Written as DNA, the CDR3 is TGTGCCAGCTCACCTCCTACCAGAGTATCCGAGCAGTACTTC.

The chain links TRBV7-8 to TRBJ1-2; TRBD1 might be the D (6 bases). Germline V gene sequence: CDR1 SGHVS, CDR2 FQNEAQ. With 2 bases removed from V and 5 bases from J, the gap between germline ends came to 18 bases. The length of the CDR3 is 16 residues. The CDR3 loop is CASSLLGMGAGYGYTF. CDR3 in DNA: TGTGCCAGCAGCTTACTGGGGATGGGGGCCGGGTATGGCTACACCTTC.

The rearrangement uses TRBV5-4 and TRBJ2-3, with 12 bases lining up with TRBD1. Trimming cost V 3 bases and J 2 bases; bases outside gene matches: 10. The CDR3 is 18 amino acids. Germline lookup yields CDR1 SGHNT and CDR2 YYREEE (reference sequence). CDR3 in amino acids: CASSSGTGGVRATDTQYF. The CDR3 DNA reads TGTGCCAGCAGCTCCGGGACAGGGGGCGTTAGGGCCACAGATACGCAGTATTTT.

The chain joins TRBV29-1 to TRBJ1-6; the D is unclear. Per germline, CDR1 SQVTM and CDR2 ANQGSEA. The CDR3 extends over 13 amino acids. Deletions cut 6 bases from V and 7 bases from J, with 13 bases between. The CDR3 bases are TGCAGCGTGACGACATCTCCGAATTCACCCCTCCACTTT. Amino acids: CSVTTSPNSPLHF.

V is TRBV11-3 and J is TRBJ2-3; 9 bases are a match to TRBD1. V shed 4 bases and J 4 bases; nucleotides not matched to a gene: 6. The CDR3 covers 15 residues. Germline V gene lookup returns CDR1 SGHNT and CDR2 YENEEA. CDR3 nucleotide sequence: TGTGCCAGCAGCTCGGGACAGGGAATCGCAGATACGCAGTATTTT. It specifies CASSSGQGIADTQYF.

This rearrangement joins TRBV5-1 to TRBJ2-5; TRBD2 matches at 7 bases. The CDR3 covers 16 residues. The germline V gene has CDR1 SGHRS and CDR2 YFSETQ. V gave up 0 bases and J gave up 5 bases; unmatched junction bases: 10. The CDR3 sequence: CASSLEAGRVYETQYF. In DNA form, the CDR3 reads TGCGCCAGCAGCTTGGAAGCGGGACGGGTCTATGAGACCCAGTACTTC.

The chain joins TRBV25-1 to TRBJ2-7, with D tentatively TRBD2 (5 bases). Germline assignment: CDR1 MGHDK and CDR2 SYGVNS. V gave up 3 bases and J gave up 3 bases, with 9 bases separating them. The CDR3 has 13 amino acids. The CDR3 loop is CASSEGGLYEQYF. The DNA of the CDR3 is TGTGCCAGCAGTGAGGGCGGACTCTACGAGCAGTACTTC.

The rearrangement joins TRBV10-3 to TRBJ2-7; TRBD1 matches at 8 bases. Germline V gives CDR1 ENHRY, CDR2 SYGVKD. CDR3 length: 15 amino acids. With 0 bases clipped from V and 6 bases from J, the junction kept 7 bases outside the gene matches. The chain's CDR3 is CAISESNTGGPEQYF. CDR3 sequence (DNA): TGTGCCATCAGTGAGTCGAACACAGGGGGTCCCGAGCAGTACTTC.

The V call is TRBV10-2, the J call TRBJ1-6; weak D call: TRBD1 (5 bases). The CDR3 extends over 15 amino acids. Trimming cost V 3 bases and J 8 bases, with 14 bases left between them. CDR1 and CDR2 from the germline V gene are WSHSY and SAAADI. The CDR3 sequence is CASSEIGEGDSPLHF. Here the CDR3 DNA reads TGCGCCAGCAGTGAAATAGGGGAAGGGGATTCACCCCTCCACTTT.